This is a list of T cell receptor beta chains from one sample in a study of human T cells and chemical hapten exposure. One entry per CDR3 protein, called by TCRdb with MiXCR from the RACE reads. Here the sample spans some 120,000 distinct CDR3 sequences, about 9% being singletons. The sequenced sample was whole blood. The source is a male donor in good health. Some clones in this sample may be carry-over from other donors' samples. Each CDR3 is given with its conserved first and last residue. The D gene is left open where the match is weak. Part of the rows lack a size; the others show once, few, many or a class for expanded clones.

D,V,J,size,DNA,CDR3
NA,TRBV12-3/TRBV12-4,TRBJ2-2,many,TGTGCCAGCAGTTCTTTAGGTCAGACCGGGGAGCTGTTTTTT,CASSSLGQTGELFF
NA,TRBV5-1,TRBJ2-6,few,TGCGCCAGCAGCTTGGCAGGGGCTAGGTCTGGGGCCAACGTCCTGACTTTC,CASSLAGARSGANVLTF
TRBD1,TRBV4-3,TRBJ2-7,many,TGCGCCAGCAGCCAACGACAGGGTACGACCTACGAGCAGTACTTC,CASSQRQGTTYEQYF
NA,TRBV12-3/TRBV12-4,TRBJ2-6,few,TGTGCCAGCACCCATTCTGGGGCCAACGTCCTGACTTTC,CASTHSGANVLTF
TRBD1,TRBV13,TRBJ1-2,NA,TGTGCCAGCAGCTACGGACAGGGTTTTAACTATGGCTACACCTTC,CASSYGQGFNYGYTF
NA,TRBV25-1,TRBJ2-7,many,TGTGCCAGCAGTGATGGCCAGGGGTGGTACGAGCAGTACTTC,CASSDGQGWYEQYF
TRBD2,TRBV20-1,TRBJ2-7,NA,TGCAGTGCTCGAGCGGGAGGCCCCTACGAGCAGTACTTC,CSARAGGPYEQYF
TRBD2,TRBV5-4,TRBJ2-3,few,TGTGCCAGCAGCATCGGACTAGAGACGCAGTATTTT,CASSIGLETQYF
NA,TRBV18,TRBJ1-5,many,TGTGCCAGCTCACCCTCGGGGGACAATCAGCCCCAGCATTTT,CASSPSGDNQPQHF
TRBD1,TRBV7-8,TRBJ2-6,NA,TGTGCCAGCACCCCAGGGGGACAGGGGCCCTCTGGGGCCAACGTCCTGACTTTC,CASTPGGQGPSGANVLTF
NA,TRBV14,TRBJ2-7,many,TGTGCCAGCAGCCAAGCATCCAACTACGAGCAGTACTTC,CASSQASNYEQYF
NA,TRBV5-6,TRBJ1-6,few,TGTGCCAGCAGCTCACAGTATTCACCCCTCCACTTT,CASSSQYSPLHF
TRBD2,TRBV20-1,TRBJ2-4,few,TGCAGTGCTAGAGATCGGGGAAGCGGGGCTTCGGCTCAGTACTTC,CSARDRGSGASAQYF
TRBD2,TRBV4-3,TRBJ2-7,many,TGCGCCAGCAGCCAAGAAGTTAGCGGGGGCCCCTACGAGCAGTACTTC,CASSQEVSGGPYEQYF
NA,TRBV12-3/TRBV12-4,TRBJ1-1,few,TGTGCCAGCAGTTTCCGCCTCTTGCGGACTGAAGCTTTCTTT,CASSFRLLRTEAFF
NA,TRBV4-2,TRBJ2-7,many,TGTGCCAGCAGCCCGGTGGAGACGGGACCTCTCTACGAGCAGTACTTC,CASSPVETGPLYEQYF
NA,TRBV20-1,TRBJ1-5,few,TGCAGTGCTAGAGAGGCGGGGAGCAACAATCAGCCCCAGCATTTT,CSAREAGSNNQPQHF
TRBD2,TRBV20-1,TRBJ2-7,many,TGCAGTGCTAGGCGGCTAGCGGGAGGAGGAAACTCCTACGAGCAGTACTTC,CSARRLAGGGNSYEQYF
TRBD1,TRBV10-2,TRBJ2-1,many,TGCGCCAGCTTAGGACAGGGGTCCTACAATGAGCAGTTCTTC,CASLGQGSYNEQFF
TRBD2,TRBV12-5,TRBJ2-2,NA,TGTGCTAGTGGCCTCGAGCGGGGGGGCACCGGGGAGCTGTTTTTT,CASGLERGGTGELFF